A selection of T cell receptor beta chains follows, all from one sample in a study of blood T cell repertoires in COVID-19. Method: immunoSEQ multiplex PCR; TCRdb's copy keeps in-frame clones and lacks some. This table has about 150,000 clones, 83% appearing once. The material sequenced was peripheral blood. These receptors all stem from a woman in her fifties or sixties with COVID-19, enrolled during active disease. Both conserved end residues are trimmed from each CDR3.

>TRBV10-3|12|TRBJ1-6
AITQTGKNSPLH
>TRBV5-6|14|TRBJ1-3
ASSSLQGNSGNTIY
>TRBV30|14|TRBJ2-1
AWSVQPLASSDEQF
>TRBV27|11|TRBJ2-1
ASSLGGIHEQF
>TRBV28|10|TRBJ1-1
ASSDRSTEAF
>TRBV14|12|TRBJ2-7
ASSQASGKYEQY
>TRBV24-1|12|TRBJ2-1
ATSAPTGSGEQF
>TRBV5-1|11|TRBJ2-3
ASSLSGTDTQY
>TRBV14|12|TRBJ1-2
ASSQVGGVYGYT
>TRBV7-3|12|TRBJ2-1
ASRPGPGVREQF
>TRBV10-2|15|TRBJ1-2
ASSVQGTLPSNYGYT
>TRBV11-3|12|TRBJ2-2
ASSLTGFTGELF
>TRBV4-2|14|TRBJ1-2
ASSQPLDRPVYGYT
>TRBV18|14|TRBJ1-1
ASSDMTGQMNTEAF
>TRBV6-6|13|TRBJ2-5
ASSSQGLPGETQY
>TRBV6-5|13|TRBJ1-2
ASSSLGGGKYGYT
>TRBV14|14|TRBJ2-1
ASSQNGGSSYNEQF
>TRBV28|10|TRBJ2-7
ASSPQTYEQY
>TRBV14|14|TRBJ1-4
ASSQARGTGGVKLF
>TRBV6-5|13|TRBJ2-2
ASSYGSRRAGELF
>TRBV7-9|13|TRBJ2-7
ASSLLAGSSYEQY
>TRBV30|11|TRBJ1-2
AWWDRGRYGYT
>TRBV7-2|14|TRBJ1-4
ASSPDRIATNEKLF
>TRBV5-1|11|TRBJ1-2
ASSFFVTDGYT
>TRBV6-6|10|TRBJ2-1
ASRGTINEQF
>TRBV9|13|TRBJ1-1
ASSVTGTEWTEAF
>TRBV11-2|12|TRBJ2-1
ASSSRAGQNEQF
>TRBV7-9|12|TRBJ1-1
ASSWTGRAAEAF
>TRBV18|13|TRBJ1-2
ASSPQGTRPSGYT
>TRBV12-5|12|TRBJ1-5
ASGSDRVGQPQH
>TRBV18|11|TRBJ1-1
ASSSGTGSEAF
>TRBV18|14|TRBJ2-1
ASSLTGGDGNNEQF
>TRBV19|12|TRBJ2-6
ASRDISGANVLT
>TRBV2|11|TRBJ1-2
ASSTDRDYGYT
>TRBV3-1/TRBV3-2|15|TRBJ1-2
ASSQDPEGGSNYGYT
>TRBV9|13|TRBJ1-2
ASSVDWTGAYGYT
>TRBV19|11|TRBJ2-3
ASSDRGADTQY
>TRBV29-1|13|TRBJ2-1
SVVYSGRNSQEQF
>TRBV2|13|TRBJ2-3
ASSEDYSSTDTQY
>TRBV3-1/TRBV3-2|10|TRBJ1-4
ASSQRELKLF
>TRBV9|13|TRBJ2-1
ASSVGAGAYNEQF
>TRBV30|9|TRBJ1-2
ARRRADGYT
>TRBV5-4|15|TRBJ2-3
ASSLRRAGGQTDTQY
>TRBV6-5|14|TRBJ1-1
ASSYSWTGENTEAF
>TRBV2|18|TRBJ2-6
ASSEPSGSGGISGANVLT
>TRBV5-1|13|TRBJ2-7
ASSRERGASYEQY
>TRBV2|13|TRBJ2-2
ASTLRASVSGELF
>TRBV11-1|13|TRBJ2-1
ASGLSGRDENEQF
>TRBV6-5|12|TRBJ1-2
ASRGQGHISGYT
>TRBV5-1|12|TRBJ2-5
ASSPAEGWETQY
>TRBV5-8|13|TRBJ1-2
ASSLEVRANYGYT
>TRBV18|11|TRBJ1-2
ASSPQQGNGYT